Following are 4 T cell receptor beta chains from one sample sequenced in a study of shared clonotypes between healthy human individuals. Some clones are missing from TCRdb's copy, which holds only in-frame ones; the method was immunoSEQ multiplex PCR. Here the sample spans 2 million to 2.5 million clones, approximately 96% being singletons. Material: naive CD4+ T cells sorted from blood. Stated subset: CD45RA+ positively selected. Every receptor here comes from a man younger than 35 in good health.

This clone was seen more than once but under ten times. This rearrangement joins TRBV7-2 to TRBJ1-2, with a possible D match to TRBD1 (6 bases). The length of the CDR3 is 14 residues. The ends were cut back, 5 bases at V and 6 bases at J, with 16 bases in the middle. From germline, CDR1 is SGHTA and CDR2 FQGNSA. In nucleotides, the CDR3 is TGTGCCAGCAGCCCCACCCAGGGGCCTCATGGCTACACCTTC. Its protein product is CASSPTQGPHGYTF.

V usage is TRBV6-5 and J usage is TRBJ2-7; 10 bases line up with TRBD1. The CDR3 consists of 14 residues. CDR1 is MNHEY, CDR2 SVGAGI, per germline. V lost 4 bases to trimming and J lost 4 bases; unmatched junction nucleotides: 4. The CDR3 loop reads CASSLRDRGYEQYF. CDR3 in DNA: TGTGCCAGCAGTTTGAGGGACAGGGGTTACGAGCAGTACTTC.

The chain combines TRBV5-6 with TRBJ2-2, with 8 bases identical to TRBD1. Trimming at V came to 3 bases and at J to 1 base, leaving 8 bases not matched to a gene. The CDR3 runs to 17 residues. Germline values: CDR1 SGHDT, CDR2 YYEEEE. The CDR3 region has the DNA TGTGCCAGCAGCTACTTTCAAGACAGGGGGAACACCGGGGAGCTGTTTTTT. Translation gives CASSYFQDRGNTGELFF. Drawing the rest from reference TRBV5-6 and TRBJ2-2, the complete variable domain is DAGVTQSPTHLIKTRGQQVTLRCSPKSGHDTVSWYQQALGQGPQFIFQYYEEEERQRGNFPDRFSGHQFPNYSSELNVNALLLGDSALYLCASSYFQDRGNTGELFFGEGSRLTVL.

This sequence joins TRBV9 and TRBJ2-5; 11 bases fit TRBD2. In germline, CDR1 is SGDLS, CDR2 YYNGEE. The CDR3 has 16 residues. Trimming removed 0 bases from V and 3 bases from J; junction bases left unmatched: 4. Here the CDR3 reads CASSVALTSGEETQYF. CDR3 bases: TGTGCCAGCAGCGTAGCCCTGACTAGCGGGGAAGAGACCCAGTACTTC.